The next 21 T cell receptor beta chains were all read from a single sample in a study of cytomegalovirus exposure and HLA in healthy donors. Vbeta (60) and Jbeta (13) primers were used in the PCR. Using immunoSEQ multiplex PCR, the repertoire was profiled, and TCRdb retains in-frame clones only, with some absent. The sample gives around 94,000 clones, 76% of which show up once; around a fifth is in the top ten. The material sequenced was PBMCs. Receptors were obtained from a woman aged 60-70 years in good health and CMV-seropositive.

The CDR3 region has the DNA TGTGCCATCAGTGAGTCAGGGGTTGGCACTGAAGCTTTCTTT. This encodes CAISESGVGTEAFF. This chain connects TRBV10-3 to TRBJ1-1; TRBD1 might be the D (5 bases). V lost 0 bases, J lost 4 bases, and 9 bases lay in between. The CDR3 runs to 14 residues. Germline V gene lookup returns CDR1 ENHRY and CDR2 SYGVKD.

The V gene is TRBV4-2, the J gene TRBJ2-7; D gene unclear. Germline V lookup: CDR1 LGHNA, CDR2 YNFKEQ. V was pared by 0 bases and J by 3 bases, with 15 bases between. The CDR3 runs 16 residues. The CDR3 sequence is CASSQEVGSLGYEQYF. The CDR3 coding sequence is TGTGCCAGCAGCCAAGAGGTTGGCAGTCTAGGCTACGAGCAGTACTTC.

This clone was detected once. The V gene is TRBV4-2, the J gene TRBJ2-2; TRBD2 aligns across 10 bases. The germline V gene encodes CDR1 LGHNA and CDR2 YNFKEQ. Unmatched junction bases numbered 9, after V lost 0 bases and J lost 5 bases. The CDR3 runs to 18 residues. The CDR3 DNA reads TGTGCCAGCAGCCAAGATCAGTTAGCGGGAGGACGGACCGGGGAGCTGTTTTTT. Its translation is CASSQDQLAGGRTGELFF.

This clone turned up a few times. This chain joins TRBV6-1 and TRBJ1-1; TRBD1 is a possible D gene (5 bases). The CDR3 has 14 residues. Germline V gene lookup returns CDR1 MNHNS and CDR2 SASEGT. Between the trimmed V and J ends, which lost 5 bases and 0 bases, there was a span of 10 bases. The CDR3 DNA reads TGTGCCAGCAGTCCTGGGGGGGTGAACACTGAAGCTTTCTTT. Its protein is CASSPGGVNTEAFF.

The chain combines TRBV7-9 with TRBJ2-2, with D unresolved. Germline V gene lookup returns CDR1 SEHNR and CDR2 FQNEAQ (reference sequence). This CDR3 spans 14 amino acids. The ends were cut back, 4 bases at V and 1 base at J, with 7 bases in the middle. In DNA form, the CDR3 reads TGTGCCAGCAGCTATTCGGGGAACACCGGGGAGCTGTTTTTT. It encodes CASSYSGNTGELFF.

V gene TRBV28 combines with J gene TRBJ1-1; no clear D gene. Trimming removed 5 bases from V and 2 bases from J, with 6 bases in between. The length of the CDR3 is 12 residues. Per the germline V gene, CDR1 is MDHEN and CDR2 is SYDVKM. CDR3 residues: CASSPKNTEAFF. Written as DNA, the CDR3 is TGTGCCAGCAGTCCTAAAAACACTGAAGCTTTCTTT.

This chain links TRBV5-4 with TRBJ2-1; 9 bases align to TRBD2. The germline gives CDR1 SGHNT, CDR2 YYREEE (reference sequence). The V and J ends lost 5 bases and 8 bases, in that order; junction bases with no gene match: 11. This CDR3 comprises 15 residues. The CDR3: CASSLAGGPLDEQFF. The CDR3 DNA follows: TGTGCCAGCAGTCTTGCGGGAGGGCCCCTCGATGAGCAGTTCTTC.

This clone is a singleton in its sample. V gene TRBV12-2 combines with J gene TRBJ2-1; the DNA was not compared with TRBD2, the D call given in the table. TRBV12-2 represents a pseudogene. This CDR3 region has 16 residues. In DNA form, the CDR3 reads TGTGCAAGTCGCTTAGCTTTCAAACCGGGCTACAATGAGCAGTTCTTC. Translating it yields CASRLAFKPGYNEQFF.

The CDR3 loop is CASSLEQGRKTQYF. The CDR3 DNA reads as TGCGCCAGCAGCTTGGAGCAGGGCAGGAAGACCCAGTACTTC. The chain couples TRBV5-1 to TRBJ2-5; tentative D call: TRBD1 (5 bases). The germline CDR1 and CDR2 sequences are SGHRS and YFSETQ. The ends were cut back, 0 bases at V and 6 bases at J, with 12 bases in the middle. The CDR3 sequence is 14 residues long.

The rearrangement links TRBV5-1 to TRBJ1-2; no clear D. Germline V gene lookup returns CDR1 SGHRS and CDR2 YFSETQ. V lost 0 bases, J lost 0 bases, and 12 bases lay in between. The CDR3 sequence is 16 residues long. CDR3 loop: CASSLETRPPNYGYTF. The CDR3 nucleotides read TGCGCCAGCAGCTTGGAGACAAGACCTCCTAACTATGGCTACACCTTC.

This rearrangement joins TRBV14 to TRBJ1-3, with TRBD1 matching over 7 bases. Germline V gene lookup returns CDR1 SGHDN and CDR2 FVKESK. Trimming took 9 bases from V and 7 from J; bases not matched to a gene: 12. The CDR3 contains 14 residues. CDR3 bases: TGTGCCAGTAAAAGGGGGCTGGCCGGGAACACCATATATTTT. It translates to CASKRGLAGNTIYF.

The chain uses TRBV9 and TRBJ2-7; TRBD2 matches at 7 bases. Germline V lookup: CDR1 SGDLS, CDR2 YYNGEE. CDR3 size: 13 residues. J was trimmed by 2 bases and V by 3 bases; bases with no gene match: 2. The CDR3 DNA reads TGTGCCAGCAGCGGCGGGACTACCTACGAGCAGTACTTC. It is translated as CASSGGTTYEQYF. The entire variable domain, with the rest obtained from reference TRBV9 and TRBJ2-7, is as follows: DSGVTQTPKHLITATGQRVTLRCSPRSGDLSVYWYQQSLDQGLQFLIQYYNGEERAKGNILERFSAQQFPDLHSELNLSSLELGDSALYFCASSGGTTYEQYFGPGTRLTVT.

The CDR3 protein is CAISGQGSENTIYF. The CDR3 bases are TGTGCCATCAGTGGGCAGGGGTCCGAAAACACCATATATTTT. This rearrangement joins TRBV10-3 to TRBJ1-3; tentative D call: TRBD1 (6 bases). With 4 bases removed from V and 6 bases from J, the gap between germline ends came to 13 bases. Germline V lookup: CDR1 ENHRY, CDR2 SYGVKD. The CDR3 runs to 14 residues.

Of note for this clone: The junction does not match germline at one end; this may be a read error. The chain has TRBV7-7 and TRBJ2-1; D not certain. The CDR3 contains 16 residues. Germline CDR1 and CDR2: SSHAT and FNYEAQ (reference sequence). CDR3 nucleotides: TGTGCTAGCAGCCCCAATACCGCTAGCTCCTACAATGAGCAGTTCTTC. Translating it yields CASSPNTASSYNEQFF.

The chain combines TRBV5-4 with TRBJ2-2, with a possible D match to TRBD1 (5 bases). The V and J ends lost 0 bases and 0 bases respectively, with 12 bases between them. The length of the CDR3 is 17 residues. Germline-derived CDR1 and CDR2 are SGHNT and YYREEE (reference sequence). CDR3 amino acids: CASSLGGVATNTGELFF. CDR3 DNA: TGTGCCAGCAGCTTGGGGGGCGTGGCTACGAACACCGGGGAGCTGTTTTTT.

The rearrangement links TRBV9 to TRBJ2-1, with 8 bases identical to TRBD1. Looked up from germline, CDR1 is SGDLS and CDR2 is YYNGEE. The trim removed 0 bases at V and 9 bases at J, leaving 11 bases unmatched. This CDR3 is 16 amino acids long. CDR3 sequence reads: CASSVGSSGGRGEQFF. The CDR3 region has the DNA TGTGCCAGCAGCGTAGGGTCGTCAGGGGGCCGGGGTGAGCAGTTCTTC.

The DNA of the CDR3 is TGTGCCAGCAGCTCTCCGGGACTAGCTTTGGAGACCCAGTACTTC. As protein: CASSSPGLALETQYF. The chain combines TRBV5-4 with TRBJ2-5; TRBD2 matches at 9 bases. Germline values: CDR1 SGHNT, CDR2 YYREEE (reference sequence). The trim removed 3 bases at V and 5 bases at J, leaving 8 bases unmatched. The CDR3 runs to 15 residues.

The chain employs TRBV5-4 and TRBJ2-7; the D is unclear. The CDR3 is made up of 14 amino acids. Germline V lookup: CDR1 SGHNT, CDR2 YYREEE (reference sequence). Trimming removed 1 base at V and 4 bases at J, with 12 bases between. CDR3 bases: TGTGCCAGCAGCTTGCCTGGCCCTCAATACGAGCAGTACTTC. Translated: CASSLPGPQYEQYF.

CDR3 loop: CASIKRTSGPWEQYF. The DNA of the CDR3 is TGTGCCAGCATTAAAAGGACTAGCGGACCATGGGAGCAGTACTTC. The chain uses TRBV6-1 and TRBJ2-7; 10 bases line up with TRBD2. Germline lookup yields CDR1 MNHNS and CDR2 SASEGT. There are 15 residues in the CDR3. V lost 7 bases and J lost 7; bases outside the gene matches: 13.

The chain joins TRBV7-9 to TRBJ2-2; 8 bases are shared with TRBD2. Per germline, CDR1 SEHNR and CDR2 FQNEAQ (reference sequence). J was trimmed by 8 bases and V by 5 bases; bases with no gene match: 10. CDR3 length: 15 amino acids. The CDR3 DNA follows: TGTGCCAGCAGCCCCGACGTCGGGGGGGCGGGGGAGCTGTTTTTT. This sequence encodes CASSPDVGGAGELFF.

The J gene is TRBJ1-2, the V gene TRBV4-2; no firm D call. This CDR3 contains 13 residues. CDR1 and CDR2 from the germline V gene are LGHNA and YNFKEQ. V gave up 0 bases and J gave up 8 bases, with 10 bases separating them. Here the CDR3 DNA reads TGTGCCAGCAGCCAAGATCGTGGTGGCGGCTACACCTTC. As protein: CASSQDRGGGYTF.